This T cell receptor beta chain was captured by sequencing in a study of T cells in localized non-small cell lung cancer. Study-wide findings and caveats: Greater blood T cell density accompanied longer overall survival. In uninvolved adjacent lung, T cell clonality reached its highest value, exceeding tumor.

The repertoire was sequenced with immunoSEQ multiplex PCR; TCRdb's copy has only in-frame clones and lacks some. Among approximately 43,000 clones listed, around 87% were seen once. A word on this clone: Its antigen is undetermined.

The specimen was peripheral blood, collected before any cancer treatment. The sequence was obtained from a woman between 18 and 55 years old with stage III lung adenocarcinoma.

CDR3 sequence reads: CASSPRLVRAGELFF. The CDR3 bases are TGTGCCAGCAGCCCTAGACTAGTGAGGGCCGGGGAGCTGTTTTTT. The V and J genes are TRBV4-2 and TRBJ2-2, with D possibly being TRBD2 (6 bases). The CDR3 extends over 15 amino acids. Per the germline V gene, CDR1 is LGHNA and CDR2 is YNFKEQ. Trimming shortened V by 4 bases and J by 6 bases, and 15 bases separated the two germline ends.